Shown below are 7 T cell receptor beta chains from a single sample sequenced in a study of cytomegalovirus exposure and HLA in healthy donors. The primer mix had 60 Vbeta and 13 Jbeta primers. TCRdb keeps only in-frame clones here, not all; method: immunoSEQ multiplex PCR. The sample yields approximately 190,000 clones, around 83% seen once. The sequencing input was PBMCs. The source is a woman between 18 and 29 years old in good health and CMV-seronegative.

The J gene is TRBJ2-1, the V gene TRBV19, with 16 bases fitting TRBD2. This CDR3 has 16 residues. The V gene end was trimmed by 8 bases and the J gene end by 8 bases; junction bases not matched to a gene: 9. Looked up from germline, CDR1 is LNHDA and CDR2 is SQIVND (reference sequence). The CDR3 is CASGTSGRARPHEQFF. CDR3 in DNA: TGTGCCAGTGGGACTAGCGGGAGGGCCAGGCCCCATGAGCAGTTCTTC.

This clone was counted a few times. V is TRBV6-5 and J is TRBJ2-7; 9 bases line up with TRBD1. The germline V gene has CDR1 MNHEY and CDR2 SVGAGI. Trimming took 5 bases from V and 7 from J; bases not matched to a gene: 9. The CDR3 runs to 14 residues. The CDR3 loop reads CASSTPGTGWEQYF. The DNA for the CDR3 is TGTGCCAGCAGTACCCCCGGGACAGGGTGGGAGCAGTACTTC.

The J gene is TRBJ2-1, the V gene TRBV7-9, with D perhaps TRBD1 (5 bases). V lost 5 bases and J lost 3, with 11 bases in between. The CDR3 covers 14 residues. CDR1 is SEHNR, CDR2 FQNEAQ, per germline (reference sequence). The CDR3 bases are TGTGCCAGCAGCCCCCGACAGAGCTACAATGAGCAGTTCTTC. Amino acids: CASSPRQSYNEQFF.

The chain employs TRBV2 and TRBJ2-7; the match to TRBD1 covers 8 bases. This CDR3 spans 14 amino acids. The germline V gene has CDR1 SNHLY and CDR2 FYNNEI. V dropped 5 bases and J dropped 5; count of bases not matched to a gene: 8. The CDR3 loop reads CASSRQGLRNEQYF. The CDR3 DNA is TGTGCCAGCAGTCGACAGGGGTTGCGGAACGAGCAGTACTTC.

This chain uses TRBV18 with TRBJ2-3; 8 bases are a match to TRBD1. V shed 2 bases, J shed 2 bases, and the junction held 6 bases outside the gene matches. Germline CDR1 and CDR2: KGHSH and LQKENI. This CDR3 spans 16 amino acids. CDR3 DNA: TGTGCCAGCTCACCAGGGACAGGCCCTTTCACAGATACGCAGTATTTT. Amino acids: CASSPGTGPFTDTQYF.

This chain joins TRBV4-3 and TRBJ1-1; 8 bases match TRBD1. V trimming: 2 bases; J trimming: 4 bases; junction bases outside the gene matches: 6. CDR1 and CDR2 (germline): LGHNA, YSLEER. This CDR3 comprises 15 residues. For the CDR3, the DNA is TGCGCCAGCAGCCAACTCCAGGGGGCTGGCACTGAAGCTTTCTTT. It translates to CASSQLQGAGTEAFF.

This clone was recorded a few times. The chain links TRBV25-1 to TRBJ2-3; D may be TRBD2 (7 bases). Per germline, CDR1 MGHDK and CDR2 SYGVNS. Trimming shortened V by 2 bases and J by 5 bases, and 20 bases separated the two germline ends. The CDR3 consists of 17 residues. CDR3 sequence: CASSERLAGAKIDTQYF. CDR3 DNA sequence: TGTGCCAGCAGTGAAAGGTTGGCGGGGGCTAAAATAGATACGCAGTATTTT.